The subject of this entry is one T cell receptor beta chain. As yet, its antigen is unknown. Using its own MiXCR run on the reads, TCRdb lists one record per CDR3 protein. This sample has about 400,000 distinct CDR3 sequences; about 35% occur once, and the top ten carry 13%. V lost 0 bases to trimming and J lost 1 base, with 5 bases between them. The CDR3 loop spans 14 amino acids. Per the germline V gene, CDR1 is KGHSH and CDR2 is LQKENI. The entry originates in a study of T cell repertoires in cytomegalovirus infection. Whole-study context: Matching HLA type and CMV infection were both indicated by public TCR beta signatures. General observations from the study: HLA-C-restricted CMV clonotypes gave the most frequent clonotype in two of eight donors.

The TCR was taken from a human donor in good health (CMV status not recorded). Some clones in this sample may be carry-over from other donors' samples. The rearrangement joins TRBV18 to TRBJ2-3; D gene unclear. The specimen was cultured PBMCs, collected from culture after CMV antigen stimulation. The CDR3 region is CASSPPEGTDTQYF. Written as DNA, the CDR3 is TGTGCCAGCTCACCACCCGAGGGCACAGATACGCAGTATTTT.